This TCR beta chain was recorded in a study of shared clonotypes between healthy human individuals. Researchers partitioned CD4+ cells into CD45RA+ naive and CD45RA-negative memory subsets. The authors split each subset's genomic DNA evenly across several immunoSEQ plates. Method: immunoSEQ multiplex PCR; TCRdb's copy keeps in-frame clones and lacks some. The table has around 330,000 clones, around two thirds seen once. The clonotype comes from a man aged 25-40 years in good health. The sample taken for sequencing was memory CD4+ T cells sorted from blood. Stated subset: CD45RA-negative fraction.

The CDR3 loop reads CASSQQAGRTDTQYF. In DNA, the CDR3 is TGCGCCAGCAGCCAACAAGCGGGCCGCACAGATACGCAGTATTTT. The chain couples TRBV4-1 to TRBJ2-3; D perhaps matches TRBD2 (6 bases). Trimming took off 2 bases at V and 1 base at J, with 10 bases between the two ends. CDR3 length: 15 amino acids. The germline gives CDR1 MGHRA, CDR2 YSYEKL.